This T cell receptor (beta chain) is from a study of monozygotic twins with cystic fibrosis. Study information: With about 15 PCR cycles, barcoded libraries came from around 3 micrograms of fragmented DNA.

Trimming removed 1 base at V and 6 bases at J, with 12 bases between. Germline V gene sequence: CDR1 SGHVS, CDR2 FNYEAQ. The CDR3 is made up of 14 amino acids. Libraries were prepared by immunoSEQ multiplex PCR; TCRdb keeps only in-frame clonotypes and omits some of them. Among more than 9,500 clones listed, around 85% were seen once. As for this clone: Its matching antigen is unknown.

Study findings and constraints: Monozygotic CF twin pairs shared significantly more nucleotide-identical clonotypes than unrelated CF individuals did. Age, concordance and disease severity did not associate with shared CDR3 numbers.

The chain is built from TRBV7-6 and TRBJ1-2; weak D call: TRBD1 (5 bases). The material sequenced was blood. This clonotype was sampled from a young man with cystic fibrosis. The CDR3 loop is CASSLGRGAHGYTF. CDR3 nucleotides: TGTGCCAGCAGCTTAGGTAGAGGGGCGCATGGCTACACCTTC. Variable domain in full (rest from reference TRBV7-6 and TRBJ1-2): GAGVSQSPRYKVTKRGQDVALRCDPISGHVSLYWYRQALGQGPEFLTYFNYEAQQDKSGLPNDRFSAERPEGSISTLTIQRTEQRDSAMYRCASSLGRGAHGYTFGSGTRLTVV.